The sequence of this T cell receptor beta chain was determined in a study of cytomegalovirus exposure and HLA in healthy donors. The PCR used 60 Vbeta and 13 Jbeta primers. This table comes from immunoSEQ multiplex PCR, and its TCRdb copy is limited to in-frame clones, with some not included. The repertoire consists of over 200,000 clones, with roughly 82% occurring once and the leading ten covering about 6.4%. Study conclusions and caveats: A later analysis associated approximately 17,000 TCR beta sequences with HLA alleles at a 0.05 false discovery rate.

This clone was seen more than once but under ten times. Its antigen is still unknown. The clonotype was recovered from a man aged 35 to 55 in good health and CMV-seropositive. Input material: PBMCs.

Written as DNA, the CDR3 is TGTGCCAGCAACCAACAAGCGGGATCGCAGTATTTT. Its translation: CASNQQAGSQYF. The rearrangement joins TRBV7-2 to TRBJ2-3, with TRBD2 matching over 7 bases. V shed 7 bases, J shed 10 bases, and the junction held 8 bases outside the gene matches. The CDR3 runs to 12 residues. The germline gives CDR1 SGHTA, CDR2 FQGNSA.